One sample yielded the 15 T cell receptor beta chains listed below, sequenced in a study of blood T cell repertoires in COVID-19. Data came from immunoSEQ multiplex PCR; TCRdb stores just in-frame clones and leaves some out. The repertoire holds some 8,000 clones, with around 85% as singletons. Sequenced input: peripheral blood. The origin of the receptors is a human donor with active COVID-19. The donor label of this sample is uncertain.

V usage is TRBV20-1 and J usage is TRBJ2-5; TRBD2 agrees at 8 bases. In germline, CDR1 is DFQATT, CDR2 SNEGSKA (reference sequence). The CDR3 is 17 amino acids. With V trimmed by 3 bases and J by 5 bases, 17 bases remained unmatched. The CDR3 DNA sequence: TGCAGTGCTAGTAAGAAAGGCAGCGGGAGAGGTTGGGAGACCCAGTACTTC. Translating gives CSASKKGSGRGWETQYF.

Here the CDR3 DNA reads TGCAGCGTAGTACTAGCGGCCTCCTACAATGAGCAGTTCTTC. It encodes CSVVLAASYNEQFF. V usage is TRBV29-1 and J usage is TRBJ2-1; 8 bases are a match to TRBD2. After removal of 6 bases from V and 0 bases from J, the junction contained 4 bases not matched to a gene. Germline-derived CDR1 and CDR2 are SQVTM and ANQGSEA. This CDR3 comprises 14 residues.

This chain joins TRBV11-3 and TRBJ2-1; TRBD1 matches at 7 bases. The length of the CDR3 is 14 residues. CDR1 is SGHNT and CDR2 is YENEEA in the germline V gene. J gave up 4 bases and V 5 bases, and 5 bases lay outside the gene matches. The DNA of the CDR3 is TGTGCCAGCAGCCCTCGGGACAGTTACAATGAGCAGTTCTTC. Its protein is CASSPRDSYNEQFF.

V usage is TRBV4-3 and J usage is TRBJ2-7; 9 bases line up with TRBD1. CDR1 is LGHNA and CDR2 is YSLEER in the germline V gene. V was clipped by 5 bases and J by 6 bases; unmatched bases: 8. This CDR3 comprises 14 residues. The CDR3 sequence: CASSFRDREGEQYF. CDR3 nucleotide sequence: TGCGCCAGCAGCTTCCGGGACAGGGAGGGCGAGCAGTACTTC.

This chain uses TRBV19 with TRBJ1-6; no clear D. Germline lookup yields CDR1 LNHDA and CDR2 SQIVND (reference sequence). The length of the CDR3 is 14 residues. V was cut by 10 bases and J by 9 bases, with 19 bases left in between. The CDR3 is CATERAAGGSPLHF. The CDR3, as DNA: TGTGCCACTGAGAGAGCAGCAGGAGGTTCACCCCTCCACTTT. The full variable domain, its missing parts supplied by reference TRBV19 and TRBJ1-6, is DGGITQSPKYLFRKEGQNVTLSCEQNLNHDAMYWYRQDPGQGLRLIYYSQIVNDFQKGDIAEGYSVSREKKESFPLTVTSAQKNPTAFYLCATERAAGGSPLHFGNGTRLTVT.

J is TRBJ2-7 and V is TRBV4-1, with TRBD2 matching 7 bases. Germline values: CDR1 MGHRA, CDR2 YSYEKL. The CDR3 has 16 residues. J lost 4 bases, V lost 1 base, and 10 bases had no gene match. CDR3 amino acids: CASSQVWGEGRYEQYF. The DNA of the CDR3 is TGCGCCAGCAGCCAAGTTTGGGGGGAGGGCCGGTACGAGCAGTACTTC.

The genes are TRBV28 and TRBJ1-5; 7 positions match TRBD1. CDR3 size: 16 residues. Germline CDR1 reads MDHEN; CDR2 reads SYDVKM. J gave up 4 bases and V 4 bases, and 10 bases lay outside the gene matches. In DNA form, the CDR3 reads TGTGCCAGCAGTTCGTTAGACAGGGAGCTAAATCAGCCCCAGCATTTT. It translates to CASSSLDRELNQPQHF.

This chain joins TRBV7-9 and TRBJ2-2; tentative D call: TRBD2 (5 bases). CDR3 size: 15 residues. Between the trimmed V and J ends, which lost 1 base and 4 bases, there was a span of 10 bases. Germline V lookup: CDR1 SEHNR, CDR2 FQNEAQ (reference sequence). The CDR3 DNA reads TGTGCCAGCAGCTTAGGAGGGTACGGCACCGGGGAGCTGTTTTTT. It encodes CASSLGGYGTGELFF.

Written as DNA, the CDR3 is TGTGCCAGTAGTATAATAGGGGTGGGGACAGATACGCAGTATTTT. Amino acids: CASSIIGVGTDTQYF. V and J are TRBV19 and TRBJ2-3; D is perhaps TRBD1 (5 bases). Germline CDR1 LNHDA, CDR2 SQIVND (reference sequence). Trimming left V 2 bases short and J 3 bases short, with 12 bases between. The CDR3 sequence is 15 residues long.

The chain recombines TRBV7-2 with TRBJ2-1; the match to TRBD2 covers 7 bases. V trimming: 2 bases; J trimming: 4 bases; junction bases outside the gene matches: 11. Germline lookup yields CDR1 SGHTA and CDR2 FQGNSA. The CDR3 runs to 17 residues. The DNA for the CDR3 is TGTGCCAGCAGCTTACGGGCTGGCGGGAGTATGTACAATGAGCAGTTCTTC. Protein: CASSLRAGGSMYNEQFF.

The chain joins TRBV28 to TRBJ1-5; D gene ambiguous. CDR1 and CDR2 from the germline V gene are MDHEN and SYDVKM. Trimming removed 3 bases from V and 4 bases from J, with 19 bases in between. The CDR3 length is 17 residues. Here the CDR3 DNA reads TGTGCCAGCAGTTTTCTACTTGAGAGCGACGGAAATCAGCCCCAGCATTTT. Protein sequence: CASSFLLESDGNQPQHF.

This clone has a single count. The chain employs TRBV28 and TRBJ2-3; no clear D gene. Germline CDR1 reads MDHEN; CDR2 reads SYDVKM. The CDR3 is made up of 13 amino acids. V lost 3 bases and J 4 bases, leaving 8 bases between the germline ends. DNA for the CDR3: TGTGCCAGCAGTTTGATGGCTGCAGATACGCAGTATTTT. Translating it yields CASSLMAADTQYF.

V usage is TRBV14 and J usage is TRBJ2-1; 7 bases are a match to TRBD2. Per the germline V gene, CDR1 is SGHDN and CDR2 is FVKESK. The CDR3 consists of 15 residues. With 4 bases clipped from V and 6 bases from J, the junction kept 9 bases outside the gene matches. CDR3 protein: CASSLMGRGFNEQFF. As DNA, the CDR3 is TGTGCCAGCAGCCTAATGGGGAGGGGCTTCAATGAGCAGTTCTTC.

This clone was recorded once. This chain joins TRBV6-5 and TRBJ2-1; 12 nucleotides agree with TRBD2. Looked up from germline, CDR1 is MNHEY and CDR2 is SVGAGI. V lost 9 bases to trimming and J lost 7 bases; unmatched junction nucleotides: 4. CDR3 length equals 13 residues. The CDR3 region has the DNA TGTGCCAGTACTAGCGGGAGGTCGAATGAGCAGTTCTTC. Amino acids: CASTSGRSNEQFF.

The genes are TRBV27 and TRBJ2-1; 7 positions agree with TRBD2. The CDR3 runs 15 residues. Germline lookup yields CDR1 MNHEY and CDR2 SMNVEV (reference sequence). V shed 4 bases, J shed 2 bases, and the junction held 5 bases outside the gene matches. CDR3 residues: CASSSPGTTYNEQFF. CDR3 coding DNA: TGTGCCAGCAGTTCCCCCGGGACTACCTACAATGAGCAGTTCTTC.